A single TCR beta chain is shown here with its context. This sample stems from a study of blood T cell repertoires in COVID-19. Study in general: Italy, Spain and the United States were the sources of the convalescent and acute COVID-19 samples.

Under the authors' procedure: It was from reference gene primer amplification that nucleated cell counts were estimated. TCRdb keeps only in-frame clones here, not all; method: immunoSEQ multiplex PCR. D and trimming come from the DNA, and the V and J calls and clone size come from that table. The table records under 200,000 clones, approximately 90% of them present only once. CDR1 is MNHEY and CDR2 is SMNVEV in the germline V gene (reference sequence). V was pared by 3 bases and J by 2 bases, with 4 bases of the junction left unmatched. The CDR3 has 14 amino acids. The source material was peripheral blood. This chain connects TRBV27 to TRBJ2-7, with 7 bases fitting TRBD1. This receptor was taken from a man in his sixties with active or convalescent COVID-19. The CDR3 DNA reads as TGTGCCAGCAGTTTTAGGCAGGGGGCCTACGAGCAGTACTTC. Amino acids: CASSFRQGAYEQYF.